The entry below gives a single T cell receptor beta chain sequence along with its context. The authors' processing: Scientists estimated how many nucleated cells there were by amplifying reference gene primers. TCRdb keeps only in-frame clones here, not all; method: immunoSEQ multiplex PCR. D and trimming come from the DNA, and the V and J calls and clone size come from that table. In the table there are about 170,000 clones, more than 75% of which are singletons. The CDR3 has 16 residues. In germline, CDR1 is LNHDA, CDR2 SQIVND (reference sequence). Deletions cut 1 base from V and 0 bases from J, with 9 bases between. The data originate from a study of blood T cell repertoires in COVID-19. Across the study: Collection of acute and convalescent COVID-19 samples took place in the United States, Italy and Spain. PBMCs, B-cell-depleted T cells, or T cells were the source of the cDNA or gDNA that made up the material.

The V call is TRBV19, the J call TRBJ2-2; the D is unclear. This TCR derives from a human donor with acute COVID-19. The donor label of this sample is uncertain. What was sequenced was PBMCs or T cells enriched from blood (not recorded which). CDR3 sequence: CASSIVASSNTGELFF. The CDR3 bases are TGTGCCAGTAGTATAGTCGCGAGTTCGAACACCGGGGAGCTGTTTTTT.